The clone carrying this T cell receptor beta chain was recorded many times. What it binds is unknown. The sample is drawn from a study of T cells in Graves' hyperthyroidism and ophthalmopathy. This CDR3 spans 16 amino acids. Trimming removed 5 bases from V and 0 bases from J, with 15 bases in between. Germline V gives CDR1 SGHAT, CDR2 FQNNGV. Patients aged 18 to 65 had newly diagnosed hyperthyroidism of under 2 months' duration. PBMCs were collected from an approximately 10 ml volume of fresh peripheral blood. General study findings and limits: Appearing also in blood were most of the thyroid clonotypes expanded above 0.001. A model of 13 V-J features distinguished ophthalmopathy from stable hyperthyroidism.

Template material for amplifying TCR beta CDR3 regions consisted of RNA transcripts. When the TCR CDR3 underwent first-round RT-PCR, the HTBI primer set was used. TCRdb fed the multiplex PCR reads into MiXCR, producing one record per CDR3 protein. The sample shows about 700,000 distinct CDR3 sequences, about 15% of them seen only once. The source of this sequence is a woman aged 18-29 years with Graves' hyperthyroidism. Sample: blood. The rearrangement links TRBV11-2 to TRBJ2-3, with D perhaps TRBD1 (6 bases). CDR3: CASSPIRGPSTDTQYF. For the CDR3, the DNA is TGTGCCAGCAGCCCCATCAGGGGCCCCAGCACAGATACGCAGTATTTT.